This T cell receptor beta chain was identified during a study of T cells in Graves' hyperthyroidism and ophthalmopathy. The table lists this clonotype with a few counts. Amplification of TCR beta CDR3 regions used RNA as the template. With the HTBI primer set, the TCR CDR3 went through a first round of RT-PCR. MiXCR, applied by TCRdb to the multiplex PCR reads, yields one record per CDR3 protein. The top ten clones hold 34% of a sample with hundreds of thousands of distinct CDR3 sequences, around 13% of them seen once. CDR1 is SNHLY, CDR2 FYNNEI, per germline. V lost 6 bases and J 0 bases, leaving 12 bases between the germline ends. CDR3 length: 14 residues.

The sequenced sample was blood. This receptor was obtained from a woman aged 40 to 49 with Graves' ophthalmopathy. V gene TRBV2 combines with J gene TRBJ2-7; no clear D gene. CDR3 nucleotide sequence: TGTGCCAGCAGAGAGACTCAGCTCTCCTACGAGCAGTACTTC. Amino acid sequence: CASRETQLSYEQYF.